This is a list of T cell receptor beta chains from one sample in a study of prognosis after radiotherapy for stage I lung cancer. TCRdb recomputed calls from the multiplex PCR reads with MiXCR, one row per CDR3 protein. This sample has 15,000 to 20,000 distinct CDR3 sequences, with about 26% found just once. The source material was PBMCs, sampled before or after stereotactic body radiation therapy (not recorded which). All receptors derive from a donor at least 50 years old with non-small cell lung cancer. Each CDR3 is given with its conserved first and last residue. The order of the fields is V gene, J gene, D gene, clone size, CDR3 DNA, CDR3 protein. The D gene is left open where the match is weak. A clone size is listed for some rows: how often the clone was seen (once, few, many), or a class if it is expanded.

TRBV24-1	TRBJ2-1	-	many	TGTGCCACCAGCCTAGGGGCGGACCAAAACAATGAGCAGTTCTTC	CATSLGADQNNEQFF
TRBV5-6	TRBJ2-7	-	many	TGTGCCAGCAGCTTGCGGGATGGTCAGGACTACGAGCAGTACTTC	CASSLRDGQDYEQYF
TRBV6-5	TRBJ2-7	-	many	TGTGCCAGCAGTTACTCGACGGACTGGGACTACGAGCAGTACTTC	CASSYSTDWDYEQYF
TRBV29-1	TRBJ2-7	-	many	TGCAGCGTCTCGGACACCGGACGGAAAAGCTCCTACGAGCAGTACTTC	CSVSDTGRKSSYEQYF
TRBV7-9	TRBJ1-2	-	many	TGTGCCAGCAGCCAAATCGACAGCGGCTATGGCTACACCTTC	CASSQIDSGYGYTF
TRBV7-9	TRBJ2-5	TRBD2	many	TGTGCCAGCAGAAACACTCAGCGGGAGAGCACCCAGTACTTC	CASRNTQRESTQYF
TRBV7-2	TRBJ2-3	TRBD2	-	TGTGCCAGCAGCCGAGCGGGGGCTAGCGTCAGGGATACGCAGTATTTT	CASSRAGASVRDTQYF
TRBV5-5	TRBJ2-2	TRBD2	many	TGTGCCAGCAGCTGGACTAGCGGGAGAACCGCCGGGGAGCTGTTTTTT	CASSWTSGRTAGELFF
TRBV28	TRBJ1-3	-	-	TGTGCCAGCAGTCATCAGCTAGGAAACACCATATATTTT	CASSHQLGNTIYF
TRBV7-2	TRBJ2-2	TRBD2	many	TGTGCCAGCAGCTCTGGGACTAGAGCAACCGGGGAGCTGTTTTTT	CASSSGTRATGELFF
TRBV7-2	TRBJ2-3	-	many	TGTGCCAGCAGCAAGATTACTACAGATACGCAGTATTTT	CASSKITTDTQYF
TRBV13	TRBJ2-7	-	many	TGTGCCAGCAGCTCGACCGGGGCGGGGGAGCAGTACTTC	CASSSTGAGEQYF
TRBV5-6	TRBJ2-3	-	many	TGTGCCAGCAGCTTCGGTAGCAGAAGCACAGATACGCAGTATTTT	CASSFGSRSTDTQYF
TRBV12-3/TRBV12-4	TRBJ2-6	-	many	TGTGCCAGCAGTTTCAGGCAGGAGAGCTCTGGGGCCAACGTCCTGACTTTC	CASSFRQESSGANVLTF
TRBV15	TRBJ2-5	-	many	TGTGCCACCAGCAGAGACTTAAGGGGAGAGACCCAGTACTTC	CATSRDLRGETQYF
TRBV20-1	TRBJ1-1	-	many	TGCAGTGCTAGCTTCTGGAACACTGAAGCTTTCTTT	CSASFWNTEAFF
TRBV7-6	TRBJ2-1	-	many	TGTGCCAGCAGCCCCGCTTCATCCGGGAGCCATGAGCAGTTCTTC	CASSPASSGSHEQFF
TRBV7-9	TRBJ2-1	-	many	TGTGCCAGCAGCCCTACCTACAATGAGCAGTTCTTC	CASSPTYNEQFF
TRBV19	TRBJ1-6	-	many	TGTGCCAGTAAGGACGACTATAATTCACCCCTCCACTTT	CASKDDYNSPLHF
TRBV5-1	TRBJ1-2	TRBD1	many	TGCGCCAGCAGCTGGGGAACAGGGGAGTCAATAGGCTACACCTTC	CASSWGTGESIGYTF
TRBV20-1	TRBJ2-3	TRBD2	-	TGCAGGGAGGCTAGCGGAGGTACAGATACGCAGTATTTT	CREASGGTDTQYF
TRBV11-2	TRBJ2-7	TRBD2	many	TGTGCCAGCAGCCCTATAGCGGGAGGCGGAACCTACGAGCAGTACTTC	CASSPIAGGGTYEQYF
TRBV7-2	TRBJ2-5	TRBD2	many	TGTGCCAGCAGCTTACTAGCGGGAGTGCAAGAGACCCAGTACTTC	CASSLLAGVQETQYF
TRBV4-1	TRBJ2-3	TRBD2	many	TGCGCCAGCAGCCAAGGACCGGGACTAGCGAACACAGATACGCAGTATTTT	CASSQGPGLANTDTQYF
TRBV14	TRBJ2-7	-	many	TGTGCCAGCAGCCAAGTGGGGGCATCTCACTACGAGCAGTACTTC	CASSQVGASHYEQYF
TRBV6-1	TRBJ2-2	TRBD2	-	TGTGCCAGCGGAATAGCGGGGGAGAACACTGGGGAGCTGTTTTTT	CASGIAGENTGELFF